A selection of T cell receptor beta chains follows, all from one sample in a study of cytomegalovirus exposure and HLA in healthy donors. Here immunoSEQ multiplex PCR was the method, and the copy in TCRdb shows in-frame clones only, minus some. The sample includes fewer than 80,000 clones, around two thirds seen only once; the top ten take about 6.9%. The sequenced sample consisted of PBMCs. These receptors were obtained from a woman between 45 and 65 years old in good health and CMV-seropositive. The CDR3 runs from the conserved cysteine through the conserved F or W. D genes are given only for firm matches. Part of the rows lack a size; the others show once, few, many or a class for expanded clones.

size	D	V	J	DNA	CDR3
few	-	TRBV6-6	TRBJ2-7	TGTGCCAGCAGCCGTGAGACAGGGAGGTACGAGCAGTACTTC	CASSRETGRYEQYF
-	-	TRBV19	TRBJ1-4	TGTGCCACCAAGAGTCTCCCCTATGAAAAACTGTTTTTT	CATKSLPYEKLFF
few	-	TRBV6-6	TRBJ1-1	TGTGCCAGCAGTTACTTCGGGACTTCCAACACTGAAGCTTTCTTT	CASSYFGTSNTEAFF
-	-	TRBV10-3	TRBJ2-7	TGTGCCATCAGTGGGACAGACACCTCCTACGAGCAGTACTTC	CAISGTDTSYEQYF
few	-	TRBV6-1	TRBJ1-6	TGTGCCAGCAGTGAAGCGATTGTAGGGGCCTCACCCCTCCACTTT	CASSEAIVGASPLHF
-	-	TRBV6-1	TRBJ1-3	TGTGCCAGCAGTGTTGGCAGGGGTTCCGGAAACACCATATATTTT	CASSVGRGSGNTIYF
-	TRBD1	TRBV30	TRBJ2-5	TGTGCCTGGAGTGTACCCAGGGGGCTGGAGACCCAGTACTTC	CAWSVPRGLETQYF
-	-	TRBV7-3	TRBJ2-1	TGTGCCAGCAGCTTAAGACAAGGGGCGCAGTTCTTC	CASSLRQGAQFF
-	-	TRBV10-3	TRBJ2-1	TGTGCCATCGGGCCGGGGGAAACGAGGGACAATGAGCAGTTCTTC	CAIGPGETRDNEQFF
-	TRBD1	TRBV11-1	TRBJ2-5	TGTGCCAGCAGCGGAGGTAACAGGGGGAGGAAGACCCAGTACTTC	CASSGGNRGRKTQYF
-	TRBD2	TRBV7-3	TRBJ2-1	TGTGCCAGCAGTTTAGCGGGGGGGGCCAATGAGCAGTTCTTC	CASSLAGGANEQFF
-	TRBD1	TRBV6-5	TRBJ2-4	TGTGCCAGCAGTTCCCCCGGACAGGGAAAAAACATTCAGTACTTC	CASSSPGQGKNIQYF
-	-	TRBV9	TRBJ1-2	TGTGCCAGCAGCCCAGGATCGTATGGCTACACCTTC	CASSPGSYGYTF
once	-	TRBV13	TRBJ2-1	TGTGCCAGCAGCTCCGCGGACACCAGAAATGAGCAGTTCTTC	CASSSADTRNEQFF
-	-	TRBV19	TRBJ1-4	TGTGCCAGTACGGTGGGCTCCGAACTGTTTTTT	CASTVGSELFF
-	TRBD1	TRBV9	TRBJ1-1	TGTGCCAGCAGCGTAGGCCAGGGGGCGCTAGGCACTGAAGCTTTCTTT	CASSVGQGALGTEAFF
-	-	TRBV11-2	TRBJ1-2	TGTGCCAGCAGCTTATCGCGAAATGGCTACACCTTC	CASSLSRNGYTF
-	TRBD2	TRBV9	TRBJ2-5	TGTGCCAGCAGCGTAGGGGGGAGGGAATTAGGGACCCAGTACTTC	CASSVGGRELGTQYF
-	TRBD1	TRBV5-6	TRBJ2-2	TGTGCCAGCAGTTTCCCGGGACAGGGCGACACCGGGGAGCTGTTTTTT	CASSFPGQGDTGELFF
-	-	TRBV7-5	TRBJ2-7	TGTGTCAGAAGCTTAGGTTTTAGTTTCTACGAGCAGTACTTC	CVRSLGFSFYEQYF
-	TRBD2	TRBV29-1	TRBJ2-2	TGCAGCGTTGGACTAGCGGACACCGGGGAGCTGTTTTTT	CSVGLADTGELFF
few	-	TRBV29-1	TRBJ2-2	TGCAGCGCTGCGACAGGACCTAAACGCTTCACCGGGGAGCTGTTTTTT	CSAATGPKRFTGELFF
-	-	TRBV7-9	TRBJ1-1	TGTGCCAGCAGCTTAGAGGCGGACACTGAAGCTTTCTTT	CASSLEADTEAFF
-	-	TRBV2	TRBJ1-5	TGTGCCAGCGACGGAGGGACCTTTAGCAATCAGCCCCAGCATTTT	CASDGGTFSNQPQHF
-	TRBD1	TRBV28	TRBJ1-2	TGTGCCAGCAGACCAGGGGGACGCTATGGCTACACCTTC	CASRPGGRYGYTF
-	TRBD1	TRBV27	TRBJ1-2	TGTGCCAGCAGTTTAACGGGACAGGGGGCTTTTGGCTACACCTTC	CASSLTGQGAFGYTF
-	-	TRBV28	TRBJ2-4	TGTGCCAGCAGTTTCAGGGAACGTGGGAAAAACATTCAGTACTTC	CASSFRERGKNIQYF
once	-	TRBV7-6	TRBJ1-6	TGTGCCAGCAGCCCGAGGTTGGGCTATAATTCACCCCTCCACTTT	CASSPRLGYNSPLHF
medium-sized	TRBD1	TRBV11-1	TRBJ2-7	TGTGCCAGCAGCTTAGAGTCGGGACAGGGGTTCTACGAGCAGTACTTC	CASSLESGQGFYEQYF
-	-	TRBV1	TRBJ1-6	TGCACCAGCAGCCAAGGATTGAAGACAGCGACCTATAATTCACCCCTCCACTTT	CTSSQGLKTATYNSPLHF
-	-	TRBV5-1	TRBJ2-7	TGCGCCAGCAGCTGGGTGATGGCGGTGTCGGACGAGCAGTACTTC	CASSWVMAVSDEQYF
once	TRBD1	TRBV27	TRBJ2-2	TGTGCCAGCAGTTTATCGTCGGGACAGGGGAACACCGGGGAGCTGTTTTTT	CASSLSSGQGNTGELFF
-	TRBD2	TRBV5-1	TRBJ2-3	TGCGCCAGCAGCTCCGGAACTAGCGGGGGGGCCGGTGGCACAGATACGCAGTATTTT	CASSSGTSGGAGGTDTQYF
-	TRBD1	TRBV12-5	TRBJ1-5	TGTGCTAGTGGTTTGGAGGAGGGGGCGTCCGACAATCAGCCCCAGCATTTT	CASGLEEGASDNQPQHF
-	TRBD1	TRBV7-9	TRBJ1-2	TGTGCCAGCAGCTTAGACTCGGGGACAGGGAGCTACACCTTC	CASSLDSGTGSYTF
few	-	TRBV5-4	TRBJ1-4	TGTGCCAGCAGCTTGCGAGAGGCGAATGAAAAACTGTTTTTT	CASSLREANEKLFF
-	-	TRBV12-5	TRBJ2-3	TGTGCTAGTGGTCCCGGAGGGGGAGGGTACACAGATACGCAGTATTTT	CASGPGGGGYTDTQYF
-	-	TRBV30	TRBJ1-4	TGTGCCTGGAGACTCAACAATGAAAAACTGTTTTTT	CAWRLNNEKLFF
few	-	TRBV9	TRBJ1-1	TGTGCCAGCAGCGTCGACAGGAACACTGAAGCTTTCTTT	CASSVDRNTEAFF
few	-	TRBV6-5	TRBJ1-2	TGTGCCACTTTGACAGCCTATGGCTACACCTTC	CATLTAYGYTF
-	-	TRBV10-2	TRBJ1-2	TGCGCCAGCAGTCCCGGGGGGACGACCTATGGCTACACCTTC	CASSPGGTTYGYTF
-	-	TRBV18	TRBJ1-3	TGTGCCAGCTCACCGGCAGGGGCTTCTGGAAACACCATATATTTT	CASSPAGASGNTIYF